This T cell receptor beta chain came from a study of T-cell reconstitution after alpha-beta-depleted transplantation in children. Library preparation (for TCRbeta) was performed with unique molecular identifiers. TCRdb fed the PCR reads into MiXCR, producing one record per CDR3 protein. The sample comprises 490,000 or so distinct CDR3 sequences, around 12% of which are singletons, and over 5.5% rests with the top ten. Trimming shortened V by 0 bases and J by 3 bases, and 14 bases separated the two germline ends. The CDR3 runs to 16 residues. The germline CDR1 and CDR2 sequences are SGHKS and YYEKEE (reference sequence). A few counts support this clonotype.

This TCR was recovered from a human donor who donated a stem cell graft to a child with combined immunodeficiency. Here the sequenced sample was PBMCs from the stem cell graft donor, taken from the stem cell graft. The V and J genes are TRBV5-5 and TRBJ2-3; D tentatively reads TRBD1 or TRBD2 (6 bases each). The CDR3 spells CASSLVSGASTDTQYF. CDR3 DNA: TGTGCCAGCAGCTTGGTATCGGGGGCATCGACAGATACGCAGTATTTT.